This TCR beta chain was captured by sequencing in a study of blood T cell repertoires in COVID-19. Study as a whole: The United States, Italy and Spain were the sources of the acute and convalescent COVID-19 samples.

With 5 bases clipped from V and 1 base from J, the junction kept 9 bases outside the gene matches. From germline, CDR1 is MDHEN and CDR2 SYDVKM. This CDR3 is built from 16 residues. The protocol was immunoSEQ multiplex PCR, while the TCRdb copy is restricted to in-frame clones and leaves out a portion. This table holds about 69,000 clones, around nine tenths found once. The clonotype comes from a woman between 18 and 30 years old with acute or convalescent COVID-19. Input material: peripheral blood. The chain joins TRBV28 to TRBJ1-2; 8 bases fit TRBD1. CDR3 sequence (DNA): TGTGCCAGCAGTCTGGACAGGGTGAGGGTTAACTATGGCTACACCTTC. It is translated as CASSLDRVRVNYGYTF.